This T cell receptor (beta chain) originates from a study of OX40 agonist ivuxolimab in advanced cancers. Findings and caveats of the study: Partial responders treated at 0.1-3.0 mg/kg exhibited clonal expansion among the lowest measured.

Method: immunoSEQ multiplex PCR; TCRdb's copy keeps in-frame clones and lacks some. The sample holds tens of thousands of clones, roughly nine tenths seen once. For this clone: Its antigen remains unknown.

This receptor was obtained from an adult with an advanced solid tumor such as melanoma, head and neck, liver or kidney cancer. This specimen consisted of CD4+ or CD8+ T cells sorted from blood, obtained in a trial of the OX40 agonist ivuxolimab.

CDR3 nucleotide sequence: TGTGCCAGCAGAGAACCTCTAGCGGAAGGGGAGACCCAGTACTTC. Encoded protein: CASREPLAEGETQYF. The chain carries TRBV2 and TRBJ2-5; 7 bases match TRBD2. CDR1 is SNHLY and CDR2 is FYNNEI in the germline V gene. V lost 6 bases and J lost 5; bases outside the gene matches: 12. The CDR3 runs to 15 residues.